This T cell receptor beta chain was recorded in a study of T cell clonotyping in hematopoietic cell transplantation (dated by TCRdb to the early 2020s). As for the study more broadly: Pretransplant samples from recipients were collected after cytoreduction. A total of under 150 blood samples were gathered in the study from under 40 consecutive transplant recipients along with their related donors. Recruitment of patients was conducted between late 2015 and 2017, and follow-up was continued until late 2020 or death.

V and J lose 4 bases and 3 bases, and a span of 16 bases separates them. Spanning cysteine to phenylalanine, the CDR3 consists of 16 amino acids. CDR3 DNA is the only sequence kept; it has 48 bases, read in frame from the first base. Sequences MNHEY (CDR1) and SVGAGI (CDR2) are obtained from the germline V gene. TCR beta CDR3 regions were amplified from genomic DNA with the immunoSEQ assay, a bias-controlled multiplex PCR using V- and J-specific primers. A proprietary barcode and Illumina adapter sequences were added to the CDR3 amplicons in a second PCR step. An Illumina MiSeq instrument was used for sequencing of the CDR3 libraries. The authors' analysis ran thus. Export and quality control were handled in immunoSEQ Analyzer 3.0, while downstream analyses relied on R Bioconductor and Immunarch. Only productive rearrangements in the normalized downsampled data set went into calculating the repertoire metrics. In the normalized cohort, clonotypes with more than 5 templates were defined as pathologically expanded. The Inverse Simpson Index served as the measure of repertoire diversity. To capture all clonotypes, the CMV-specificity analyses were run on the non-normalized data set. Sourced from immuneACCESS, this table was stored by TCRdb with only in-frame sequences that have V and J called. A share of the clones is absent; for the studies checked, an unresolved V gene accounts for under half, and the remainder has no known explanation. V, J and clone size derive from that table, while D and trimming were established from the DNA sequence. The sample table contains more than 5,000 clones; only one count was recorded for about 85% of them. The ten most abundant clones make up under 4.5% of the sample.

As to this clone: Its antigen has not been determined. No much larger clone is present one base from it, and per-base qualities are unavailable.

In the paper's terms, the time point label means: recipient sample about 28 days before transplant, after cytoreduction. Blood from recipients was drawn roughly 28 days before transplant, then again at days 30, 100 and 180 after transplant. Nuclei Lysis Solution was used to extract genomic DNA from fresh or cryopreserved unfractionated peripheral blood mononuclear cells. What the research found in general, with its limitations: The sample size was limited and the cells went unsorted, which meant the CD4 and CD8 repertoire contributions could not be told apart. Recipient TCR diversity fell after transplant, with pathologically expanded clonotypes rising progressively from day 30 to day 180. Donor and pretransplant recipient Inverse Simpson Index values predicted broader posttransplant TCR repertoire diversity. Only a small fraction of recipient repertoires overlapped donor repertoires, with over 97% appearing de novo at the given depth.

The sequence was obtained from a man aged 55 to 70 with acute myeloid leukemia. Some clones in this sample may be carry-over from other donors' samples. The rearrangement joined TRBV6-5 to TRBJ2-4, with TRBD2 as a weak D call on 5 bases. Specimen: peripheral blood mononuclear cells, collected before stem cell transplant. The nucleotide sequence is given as TGTGCCAGCAGTTTCCGGGGAGCGTTCAGCAAAAACATTCAGTACTTC. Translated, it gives CASSFRGAFSKNIQYF.